These 25 T cell receptor beta chains were sequenced from one sample in a study of blood T cell repertoires in COVID-19. TCRdb's table, derived via immunoSEQ multiplex PCR, lists solely in-frame clones and lacks some. The table lists about 180,000 clones, roughly 80% of them singletons. Sequencing was performed on peripheral blood. The receptors were gathered from a human donor in a cohort sampled during active COVID-19.

This clone was detected once. The CDR3 sequence: CASSLISGGATGELFF. CDR3 coding DNA: TGTGCCAGCAGCTTGATCTCAGGGGGCGCAACCGGGGAGCTGTTTTTT. This chain uses TRBV5-4 with TRBJ2-2; 8 positions agree with TRBD1. The CDR3 extends over 16 amino acids. V was clipped by 1 base and J by 5 bases; unmatched bases: 7. Germline V gives CDR1 SGHNT, CDR2 YYREEE (reference sequence).

The V call is TRBV9, the J call TRBJ1-3; TRBD1 might be the D (6 bases). CDR1 is SGDLS and CDR2 is YYNGEE in the germline V gene. V lost 0 bases to trimming and J lost 5 bases, with 12 bases between them. The length of the CDR3 is 15 residues. The CDR3 coding sequence is TGTGCCAGCAGCGTAGTTGGGGACACGAGAAACACCATATATTTT. Protein product: CASSVVGDTRNTIYF. The entire variable domain, with the rest obtained from reference TRBV9 and TRBJ1-3, is as follows: DSGVTQTPKHLITATGQRVTLRCSPRSGDLSVYWYQQSLDQGLQFLIQYYNGEERAKGNILERFSAQQFPDLHSELNLSSLELGDSALYFCASSVVGDTRNTIYFGEGSWLTVV.

V and J are TRBV27 and TRBJ2-7; 7 nucleotides match TRBD1. CDR1 is MNHEY, CDR2 SMNVEV, per germline (reference sequence). Trimming at V came to 1 base and at J to 1 base, leaving 16 bases not matched to a gene. The CDR3 length is 19 residues. The CDR3 reads CASSLLPPSPGDSSYEQYF. The CDR3 nucleotides are TGTGCCAGCAGTTTATTACCCCCCTCCCCAGGGGACAGTTCCTACGAGCAGTACTTC.

The CDR3 nucleotides read TGTGCCAGCAGCCCCGACGGGGACACTAGCGGGCCCCAAGAGACCCAGTACTTC. This codes for CASSPDGDTSGPQETQYF. The chain has TRBV3-1 (or the pseudogene TRBV3-2) and TRBJ2-5; 9 bases match TRBD2. This CDR3 contains 18 residues. Germline V CDR1 and CDR2: LGHDT, YNNKEL (reference sequence). The V gene end was trimmed by 4 bases and the J gene end by 1 base; junction bases not matched to a gene: 13.

The CDR3 nucleotides are TGTGCCAGCAGTGAAGCCCGGGGCTCTGGAAACACCATATATTTT. It codes for CASSEARGSGNTIYF. V and J are TRBV2 and TRBJ1-3; no clear D. Germline CDR1 SNHLY, CDR2 FYNNEI. The V end lost 0 bases, the J end lost 0 bases, and 6 bases lay between the germline ends. The CDR3 sequence is 15 residues long.

The chain links TRBV5-4 to TRBJ1-4, with TRBD1 matching 7 bases. The V segment lost 9 bases and the J segment 7 bases; nucleotides outside the gene matches: 15. The CDR3 totals 15 residues. Germline V lookup: CDR1 SGHNT, CDR2 YYREEE (reference sequence). CDR3 protein: CAIHRMRAGGEKLFF. Here the CDR3 DNA reads TGTGCCATCCACAGAATGAGGGCAGGGGGTGAAAAACTGTTTTTT.

J is TRBJ2-1 and V is TRBV11-3, with D perhaps TRBD1 (6 bases). CDR1 and CDR2 (germline): SGHNT, YENEEA. Trimming cost V 2 bases and J 10 bases, with 12 bases left between them. This CDR3 comprises 13 residues. CDR3 nucleotide sequence: TGTGCCAGCAGCTTATCACAGGGTGTCGAGCAGTTCTTC. Its translation: CASSLSQGVEQFF.

This clone was picked up a small number of times. The chain combines TRBV4-1 with TRBJ1-1; TRBD1 matches 8 bases. Trimming removed 4 bases from V and 3 bases from J; junction bases left unmatched: 4. The length of the CDR3 is 14 residues. Germline assignment: CDR1 MGHRA and CDR2 YSYEKL. CDR3 residues: CASSRGQGDTEAFF. The CDR3 DNA follows: TGCGCCAGCAGCCGCGGACAGGGCGACACTGAAGCTTTCTTT.

The chain combines TRBV2 with TRBJ2-5, with D possibly matching TRBD1 (6 bases). The ends were cut back, 6 bases at V and 3 bases at J, with 11 bases in the middle. Germline-derived CDR1 and CDR2 are SNHLY and FYNNEI. This CDR3 contains 13 residues. CDR3 DNA sequence: TGTGCCAGCAGGGGAAGGACAGAAGAGACCCAGTACTTC. This codes for CASRGRTEETQYF.

The chain couples TRBV6-5 to TRBJ1-1; 11 bases map to TRBD1. The CDR3 spans 15 residues. The V gene end was trimmed by 1 base and the J gene end by 4 bases; junction bases not matched to a gene: 2. Looked up from germline, CDR1 is MNHEY and CDR2 is SVGAGI. CDR3 nucleotides: TGTGCCAGCAGTTACTGGGACAGGGGGGGCACTGAAGCTTTCTTT. Translated, it gives CASSYWDRGGTEAFF.

The J gene is TRBJ2-7, the V gene TRBV3-1 (or the pseudogene TRBV3-2); 10 bases are a match to TRBD2. The V gene end was trimmed by 4 bases and the J gene end by 1 base; junction bases not matched to a gene: 4. The germline CDR1 and CDR2 sequences are LGHDT and YNNKEL (reference sequence). The CDR3 loop spans 15 amino acids. The CDR3 DNA is TGTGCCAGCAGCCGGACTAGCGGTCCTTCCTACGAGCAGTACTTC. Amino acid sequence: CASSRTSGPSYEQYF.

The rearrangement links TRBV15 to TRBJ1-1; 8 bases fit TRBD1. With 1 base clipped from V and 1 base from J, the junction kept 5 bases outside the gene matches. The CDR3 loop spans 16 amino acids. Germline V CDR1 and CDR2: LNHNV, YYDKDF (reference sequence). The CDR3 is CATSRGFGTGNTEAFF. CDR3 coding DNA: TGTGCCACCAGCAGAGGCTTTGGGACAGGGAACACTGAAGCTTTCTTT.

In this sample, this clone turned up once. The chain employs TRBV20-1 and TRBJ2-7, with D hard to call. With 6 bases removed from V and 1 base from J, the gap between germline ends came to 7 bases. The CDR3 totals 11 residues. The germline V gene has CDR1 DFQATT and CDR2 SNEGSKA (reference sequence). This CDR3 reads CSAQSSYEQYF. CDR3 DNA sequence: TGCAGTGCGCAGTCATCCTACGAGCAGTACTTC.

This clone was seen more than once but under ten times. This rearrangement joins TRBV3-1 (or the pseudogene TRBV3-2) to TRBJ2-7; 8 bases fit TRBD2. V lost 1 base to trimming and J lost 0 bases; unmatched junction nucleotides: 2. This CDR3 has 15 residues. CDR1 and CDR2 (germline): LGHDT, YNNKEL (reference sequence). Here the CDR3 reads CASSQGGGNSYEQYF. CDR3 in DNA: TGTGCCAGCAGCCAAGGCGGGGGGAACTCCTACGAGCAGTACTTC.

The rearrangement links TRBV7-2 to TRBJ2-5; D might be TRBD2 (6 bases). The CDR3 is 13 residues long. Looked up from germline, CDR1 is SGHTA and CDR2 is FQGNSA. Trimming shortened V by 0 bases and J by 6 bases, and 8 bases separated the two germline ends. The DNA for the CDR3 is TGTGCCAGCAGCTTAGCCGGGGGACAGACCCAGTACTTC. Translated, it gives CASSLAGGQTQYF.

V is TRBV27 and J is TRBJ2-7; possibly TRBD1 for D (6 bases). This CDR3 contains 14 residues. Germline CDR1 reads MNHEY; CDR2 reads SMNVEV (reference sequence). Trimming pared 2 bases from V and 6 bases from J, leaving 14 bases between. The CDR3 DNA follows: TGTGCCAGCAGTTTAAAAGGGGGTACCGTCGAGCAGTACTTC. Its protein product is CASSLKGGTVEQYF.

CDR3: CASSASGRQETQYF. CDR3 DNA sequence: TGTGCCAGCAGCGCCTCAGGAAGACAAGAGACCCAGTACTTC. The chain uses TRBV9 and TRBJ2-5; the D is unclear. Deletions cut 3 bases from V and 2 bases from J, with 11 bases between. The CDR3 contains 14 residues. The V gene's germline CDR1 is SGDLS and CDR2 YYNGEE.

The chain employs TRBV27 and TRBJ1-5; 11 nucleotides line up with TRBD1. Germline V gives CDR1 MNHEY, CDR2 SMNVEV (reference sequence). The V and J ends lost 2 bases and 6 bases, in that order; junction bases with no gene match: 9. This CDR3 is 17 amino acids long. The CDR3 is CASSLLSGTGGPQPQHF. In nucleotides, the CDR3 is TGTGCCAGCAGTTTACTCTCCGGGACAGGGGGTCCTCAGCCCCAGCATTTT.

This clone was detected once. The genes are TRBV5-1 and TRBJ1-2; possible D gene TRBD1, 6 bases. Trimming pared 4 bases from V and 6 bases from J, leaving 19 bases between. Germline values: CDR1 SGHRS, CDR2 YFSETQ. This CDR3 is built from 15 residues. As DNA, the CDR3 is TGCGCCAGCAGCACGGGACAACCCGACGGGCATGGCTACACCTTC. It is translated as CASSTGQPDGHGYTF. The full variable domain, its missing parts supplied by reference TRBV5-1 and TRBJ1-2, is KAGVTQTPRYLIKTRGQQVTLSCSPISGHRSVSWYQQTPGQGLQFLFEYFSETQRNKGNFPGRFSGRQFSNSRSEMNVSTLELGDSALYLCASSTGQPDGHGYTFGSGTRLTVV.

This clone was counted between two and nine times. The chain employs TRBV2 and TRBJ1-4; no definite D call. The ends were cut back, 7 bases at V and 4 bases at J, with 10 bases in the middle. Germline lookup yields CDR1 SNHLY and CDR2 FYNNEI. This CDR3 region has 13 residues. The CDR3 region has the DNA TGTGCCAGCACTGACCTTGTTAATGAAAAACTGTTTTTT. Translating it yields CASTDLVNEKLFF. Full variable domain (rest looked up from reference TRBV2 and TRBJ1-4): EPEVTQTPSHQVTQMGQEVILRCVPISNHLYFYWYRQILGQKVEFLVSFYNNEISEKSEIFDDQFSVERPDGSNFTLKIRSTKLEDSAMYFCASTDLVNEKLFFGSGTQLSVL.

The chain joins TRBV6-4 to TRBJ1-1; 8 bases match TRBD1. The junction had 3 bases not matched to a gene; V was cut back by 5 bases and J by 4 bases. The germline CDR1 and CDR2 sequences are MRHNA and SNTAGT. This CDR3 is 13 amino acids long. For the CDR3, the DNA is TGTGCCAGCAGTCTAGACAGGGGCACTGAAGCTTTCTTT. Protein product: CASSLDRGTEAFF.

This chain uses TRBV29-1 with TRBJ2-1, with TRBD2 as a possible D gene (5 bases). The CDR3 loop spans 13 amino acids. The V gene's germline CDR1 is SQVTM and CDR2 ANQGSEA. Between the trimmed V and J ends, which lost 2 bases and 7 bases, there was a span of 12 bases. The CDR3 is CSVESAGGNEQFF. CDR3 DNA: TGCAGCGTTGAATCCGCGGGCGGGAATGAGCAGTTCTTC.

With regard to this clone: Other DNA sequences within the sample encode an identical CDR3. CDR3 loop: CASSLGQGFNQPQHF. CDR3 bases: TGCGCCAGCAGCCTAGGACAGGGTTTCAATCAGCCCCAGCATTTT. This chain uses TRBV4-1 with TRBJ1-5; 8 bases match TRBD1. CDR1 is MGHRA and CDR2 is YSYEKL in the germline V gene. The CDR3 is made up of 15 amino acids. J lost 3 bases, V lost 4 bases, and 5 bases had no gene match.

V is TRBV5-1 and J is TRBJ2-3, with 10 positions matching TRBD1. Germline loops: CDR1 SGHRS, CDR2 YFSETQ. The CDR3 consists of 15 residues. J gave up 4 bases and V 3 bases, and 5 bases lay outside the gene matches. In nucleotides, the CDR3 is TGCGCCAGCAGCTACGGGACAGGGGAAGCAGATACGCAGTATTTT. It codes for CASSYGTGEADTQYF.

The chain couples TRBV19 to TRBJ1-2, with TRBD1 identical over 9 bases. CDR3 size: 15 residues. The germline V gene has CDR1 LNHDA and CDR2 SQIVND (reference sequence). With V trimmed by 4 bases and J by 4 bases, 7 bases remained unmatched. In DNA form, the CDR3 reads TGTGCCAGTAGTACCCGACAGGGGGAACCCTATGGCTACACCTTC. This gives the protein CASSTRQGEPYGYTF.